A single sample is the source of the 28 T cell receptor beta chains below, sequenced in a study of cytomegalovirus exposure and HLA in healthy donors. PCR involved 60 Vbeta and 13 Jbeta primers. The repertoire was sequenced with immunoSEQ multiplex PCR; TCRdb's copy has only in-frame clones and lacks some. The table includes some 130,000 clones, 70% to 80% detected once. The sequenced sample was PBMCs. These receptor sequences come from a human donor in good health.

J is TRBJ2-5 and V is TRBV9, with 10 bases fitting TRBD1. Germline assignment: CDR1 SGDLS and CDR2 YYNGEE. The V gene end was trimmed by 3 bases and the J gene end by 2 bases; junction bases not matched to a gene: 4. The CDR3 is 15 amino acids. The CDR3, as DNA: TGTGCCAGCAGCGCCCGGGACAGGGGTCAAGAGACCCAGTACTTC. It encodes CASSARDRGQETQYF.

The J gene is TRBJ1-5, the V gene TRBV30, with 9 positions matching TRBD1. CDR1 is GTSNPN, CDR2 SVGIG, per germline (reference sequence). The CDR3 is made up of 16 amino acids. After removal of 2 bases from V and 3 bases from J, the junction contained 8 bases not matched to a gene. This CDR3 is CAWSIPGQGYNQPQHF. The CDR3 bases are TGTGCCTGGAGTATTCCGGGACAGGGCTACAATCAGCCCCAGCATTTT.

The rearrangement joins TRBV18 to TRBJ2-1; 8 bases line up with TRBD1. Germline CDR1 is KGHSH and CDR2 is LQKENI. The CDR3 covers 14 residues. The J segment lost 8 bases and the V segment lost 4 bases, leaving 7 bases of the junction unmatched. The CDR3 region is CASSLGQGSDEQFF. DNA of the CDR3: TGTGCCAGCTCACTCGGACAGGGATCCGATGAGCAGTTCTTC.

The CDR3 is CASRLQGGDSPLHF. The CDR3 bases are TGTGCCAGCAGGCTTCAGGGAGGGGATTCACCCCTCCACTTT. The rearrangement uses TRBV28 and TRBJ1-6; a weak D match, TRBD1 (5 bases). The V gene lost 6 bases and the J gene lost 8 bases, with 14 bases spanning the gap. The V gene's germline CDR1 is MDHEN and CDR2 SYDVKM. This CDR3 comprises 14 residues.

There are a few counts of this clone. The J gene is TRBJ1-4, the V gene TRBV7-9; D might be TRBD1 (6 bases). CDR1 is SEHNR and CDR2 is FQNEAQ in the germline V gene (reference sequence). V was clipped by 5 bases and J by 7 bases, with 14 bases between them. The CDR3 extends over 14 amino acids. The CDR3 sequence: CASSGGHGVEKLFF. The DNA for the CDR3 is TGTGCCAGCAGCGGGGGACACGGGGTTGAAAAACTGTTTTTT.

J is TRBJ2-3 and V is TRBV27; 14 bases are shared with TRBD2. The length of the CDR3 is 15 residues. With 6 bases clipped from V and 8 bases from J, the junction kept 7 bases outside the gene matches. The germline gives CDR1 MNHEY, CDR2 SMNVEV (reference sequence). In DNA, the CDR3 is TGTGCCAGCAGATTGGGACTAGCGGGAGATGGTACGCAGTATTTT. Its protein is CASRLGLAGDGTQYF.

This rearrangement joins TRBV4-1 to TRBJ2-1, with a tentative D call TRBD2 (6 bases). The V gene lost 4 bases and the J gene lost 4 bases, with 8 bases spanning the gap. Germline CDR1 is MGHRA and CDR2 is YSYEKL. The CDR3 spans 13 residues. The CDR3 spells CASSRGTYNEQFF. DNA for the CDR3: TGCGCCAGCAGCCGCGGGACTTACAATGAGCAGTTCTTC.

V gene TRBV6-5 combines with J gene TRBJ1-1; D possibly corresponds to TRBD1 (5 bases). The CDR3 is made up of 14 amino acids. Trimming shortened V by 5 bases and J by 3 bases, and 13 bases separated the two germline ends. From germline, CDR1 is MNHEY and CDR2 SVGAGI. CDR3 nucleotides: TGTGCCAGCAGTCCCCAGGGTGAATACACTGAAGCTTTCTTT. Protein sequence: CASSPQGEYTEAFF.

The rearrangement joins TRBV18 to TRBJ1-2; no clear D gene. The CDR3 runs 14 residues. Germline assignment: CDR1 KGHSH and CDR2 LQKENI. V lost 2 bases, J lost 2 bases, and 9 bases lay in between. The CDR3 nucleotides are TGTGCCAGCTCACCAAGGCGGGCAAACTATGGCTACACCTTC. Protein sequence: CASSPRRANYGYTF.

This clone was picked up a small number of times. J is TRBJ1-1 and V is TRBV4-3; 9 bases agree with TRBD1. The CDR3 covers 18 residues. CDR1 and CDR2 from the germline V gene are LGHNA and YSLEER. V trimming: 3 bases; J trimming: 4 bases; junction bases outside the gene matches: 15. CDR3 region: CASSQAGQGTSRVTEAFF. The CDR3 nucleotides read TGCGCCAGCAGCCAGGCTGGACAGGGGACGTCCCGGGTCACTGAAGCTTTCTTT.

The V gene is TRBV29-1, the J gene TRBJ1-3, with 7 nucleotides matching TRBD1. CDR3 size: 14 residues. After removal of 4 bases from V and 0 bases from J, the junction contained 3 bases not matched to a gene. CDR1 and CDR2 from the germline V gene are SQVTM and ANQGSEA. CDR3 DNA sequence: TGCAGCGTTGCGGGGACAGTCTCTGGAAACACCATATATTTT. Translation: CSVAGTVSGNTIYF.

This chain links TRBV5-6 with TRBJ2-7, with 7 nucleotides matching TRBD2. This CDR3 spans 15 amino acids. J gave up 4 bases and V 1 base, and 8 bases lay outside the gene matches. Germline CDR1 and CDR2: SGHDT and YYEEEE. The CDR3 region is CASSLFASGFYEQYF. The CDR3 DNA is TGTGCCAGCAGCTTGTTCGCTAGCGGCTTTTACGAGCAGTACTTC.

The V and J genes are TRBV6-1 and TRBJ1-2, with D perhaps TRBD1 (6 bases). V was shortened by 6 bases and J by 0 bases, with 11 bases between the two germline ends. This CDR3 spans 14 amino acids. Looked up from germline, CDR1 is MNHNS and CDR2 is SASEGT. The CDR3 DNA reads TGTGCCAGCAGGGAGGGGGGGGCTAACTATGGCTACACCTTC. It translates to CASREGGANYGYTF.

The rearrangement links TRBV6-5 to TRBJ2-3; D remains unclear. CDR1 is MNHEY and CDR2 is SVGAGI in the germline V gene. V was trimmed by 5 bases and J by 6 bases, leaving 9 bases between them. The CDR3 is 12 amino acids. The CDR3 region has the DNA TGTGCCAGCAGTCCGACAACGGATACGCAGTATTTT. Amino acid sequence: CASSPTTDTQYF.

The chain carries TRBV6-5 and TRBJ2-1; maybe TRBD2 (6 bases). The CDR3 has 16 residues. Germline V lookup: CDR1 MNHEY, CDR2 SVGAGI. V was trimmed by 2 bases and J by 0 bases, leaving 11 bases between them. This CDR3 is CASSYPPGGSYNEQFF. For the CDR3, the DNA is TGTGCCAGCAGTTACCCCCCCGGGGGCTCCTACAATGAGCAGTTCTTC.

Concerning this clone: The junction does not match germline at one end; this may be a read error. This chain connects TRBV7-9 to TRBJ2-1; 9 nucleotides agree with TRBD1. There are 16 residues in the CDR3. Germline lookup yields CDR1 SEHNR and CDR2 FQNEAQ (reference sequence). The CDR3: CSSSPLTGGLYNEQFF. The CDR3 bases are TGTTCCAGCAGCCCATTGACAGGGGGTTTGTACAATGAGCAGTTCTTC.

This clone was found a few times. This chain connects TRBV19 to TRBJ1-1; D possibly corresponds to TRBD1 (5 bases). The CDR3 loop spans 15 amino acids. Trimming removed 5 bases at V and 6 bases at J, with 19 bases between. Germline values: CDR1 LNHDA, CDR2 SQIVND (reference sequence). The CDR3 nucleotides are TGTGCCAGTAGTCGGTTGACAGCGGGTTGGCCTGAAGCTTTCTTT. This gives the protein CASSRLTAGWPEAFF.

J is TRBJ2-7 and V is TRBV19; 7 bases map to TRBD2. CDR1 is LNHDA and CDR2 is SQIVND in the germline V gene (reference sequence). The CDR3 runs to 13 residues. Germline trimming cut 6 bases from V and 3 bases from J; bases unmatched to any gene: 5. CDR3 sequence (DNA): TGTGCCAGTAGCGCGGGAGCGGTCTACGAGCAGTACTTC. Protein: CASSAGAVYEQYF. Variable domain in full (rest from reference TRBV19 and TRBJ2-7): DGGITQSPKYLFRKEGQNVTLSCEQNLNHDAMYWYRQDPGQGLRLIYYSQIVNDFQKGDIAEGYSVSREKKESFPLTVTSAQKNPTAFYLCASSAGAVYEQYFGPGTRLTVT.

Remarks on this clone: One junction end does not reproduce the germline sequence, and a read error may be involved. This chain links TRBV7-9 with TRBJ1-4; D is unresolved. The CDR3 contains 16 residues. Germline V gene sequence: CDR1 SEHNR, CDR2 FQNEAQ (reference sequence). The DNA of the CDR3 is TGTTCCAGCAGCTTAGAAGGCGGAGCAACTAATGAAAAACTGTTTTTT. It specifies CSSSLEGGATNEKLFF. The entire variable domain, with the rest obtained from reference TRBV7-9 and TRBJ1-4, is as follows: DTGVSQNPRHKITKRGQNVTFRCDPISEHNRLYWYRQTLGQGPEFLTYFQNEAQLEKSRLLSDRFSAERPKGSFSTLEIQRTEQGDSAMYLCSSSLEGGATNEKLFFGSGTQLSVL.

This chain connects TRBV15 to TRBJ2-1; D unclear. Germline CDR1 is LNHNV and CDR2 is YYDKDF (reference sequence). V lost 1 base to trimming and J lost 0 bases, with 7 bases between them. This CDR3 has 15 residues. CDR3 in amino acids: CATSRARPSYNEQFF. CDR3 in DNA: TGTGCCACCAGCAGAGCCAGGCCCTCCTACAATGAGCAGTTCTTC.

The chain uses TRBV4-2 and TRBJ2-3; D is ambiguous. The CDR3 runs 14 residues. V lost 2 bases to trimming and J lost 6 bases, with 12 bases between them. Germline V lookup: CDR1 LGHNA, CDR2 YNFKEQ. DNA for the CDR3: TGTGCCAGCAGCCAAACCCTACCGCGTGATACGCAGTATTTT. It yields the protein CASSQTLPRDTQYF.

This clone was seen more than once but under ten times. This sequence joins TRBV19 and TRBJ1-5, with 9 bases matching TRBD1. V shed 10 bases and J 0 bases; nucleotides not matched to a gene: 7. Germline lookup yields CDR1 LNHDA and CDR2 SQIVND (reference sequence). The CDR3 length is 15 residues. The DNA of the CDR3 is TGTGCCACAAGGACAGGGGAATATAGCAATCAGCCCCAGCATTTT. The encoded protein is CATRTGEYSNQPQHF.

The rearrangement links TRBV5-4 to TRBJ1-1; tentative D call: TRBD1 (6 bases). The CDR3 totals 14 residues. In germline, CDR1 is SGHNT, CDR2 YYREEE (reference sequence). V was trimmed by 2 bases and J by 5 bases, leaving 13 bases between them. CDR3: CASSFRQGMTEAFF. CDR3 bases: TGTGCCAGCAGCTTCCGGCAGGGGATGACTGAAGCTTTCTTT.

To note about this clone: The junction shows a germline mismatch at one end, possibly a read error. The same CDR3 arises from other DNA sequences in this sample as well. The rearrangement links TRBV6-5 to TRBJ2-7; D is perhaps TRBD2 (6 bases). Germline CDR1 reads MNHEY; CDR2 reads SVGAGI. The CDR3 contains 13 residues. CDR3 protein: CASSTLRGNEQYF. CDR3 coding DNA: TGCGCCAGCAGTACCCTGCGGGGCAACGAGCAGTACTTC.

This clone was seen just once. The rearrangement joins TRBV28 to TRBJ2-7; 7 nucleotides align to TRBD1. V lost 2 bases to trimming and J lost 6 bases; unmatched junction nucleotides: 7. This CDR3 is 14 amino acids long. Germline V lookup: CDR1 MDHEN, CDR2 SYDVKM. The CDR3 loop reads CASSLRTGDTEQYF. The CDR3 bases are TGTGCCAGCAGTTTACGGACAGGAGATACCGAGCAGTACTTC.

The gene calls are TRBV19 and TRBJ2-1, with 8 bases matching TRBD2. With 2 bases clipped from V and 5 bases from J, the junction kept 8 bases outside the gene matches. This CDR3 spans 16 amino acids. The germline CDR1 and CDR2 sequences are LNHDA and SQIVND (reference sequence). The CDR3 nucleotides are TGTGCCAGTAGTATATGGCCGGGACTAGTGAACAATGAGCAGTTCTTC. Its protein product is CASSIWPGLVNNEQFF.

This chain joins TRBV29-1 and TRBJ2-1; 11 bases map to TRBD2. The germline V gene encodes CDR1 SQVTM and CDR2 ANQGSEA. This CDR3 is built from 16 residues. V lost 6 bases and J lost 8; bases outside the gene matches: 15. The CDR3 sequence is CSVGEWLAGGGDEQFF. The CDR3 DNA reads TGCAGCGTCGGCGAGTGGCTAGCGGGAGGCGGGGATGAGCAGTTCTTC.

This clone was seen a single time. This chain connects TRBV27 to TRBJ2-7, with a weak D call TRBD1 (5 bases). In germline, CDR1 is MNHEY, CDR2 SMNVEV (reference sequence). The germline V and J ends were trimmed by 3 bases and 0 bases, with 6 bases remaining between them. CDR3 size: 13 residues. The CDR3 nucleotides read TGTGCCAGCAGTTTCAGGGCCTCCTACGAGCAGTACTTC. It translates to CASSFRASYEQYF.